Sequencing of this T cell receptor beta chain was carried out in a study of blood T cell repertoires in COVID-19. For the study at large: The analysed material was cDNA or gDNA that came from T cells, B-cell-depleted T cells, or PBMCs.

The CDR3 totals 13 residues. Per the germline V gene, CDR1 is MNHEY and CDR2 is SVGEGT. The V end was cut by 6 bases, the J end by 7 bases, with 15 bases between. Using immunoSEQ multiplex PCR, the repertoire was profiled, and TCRdb retains in-frame clones only, with some absent. Of more than 110,000 clones in the sample, around 80% were seen once. The sample consisted of peripheral blood. This chain links TRBV6-2 or TRBV6-3 with TRBJ1-2, with a tentative D call TRBD1 (6 bases). The clonotype comes from a man between 60 and 75 years old with acute or convalescent COVID-19. The DNA of the CDR3 is TGTGCCAGCAGCCTTGGACAGTACCTTGGCTACACCTTC. This codes for CASSLGQYLGYTF.